Below are 27 T cell receptor beta chains sequenced from a single sample in a study of lymphopenia after photon versus proton radiotherapy (dated by TCRdb to the late 2010s). Receptor amplification or capture employed the immunoSEQ multiplex PCR assay. Entries here come from immuneACCESS through TCRdb and include only in-frame sequences with V and J called. Some clones fail to appear in such tables; in the studies checked, an unresolved V gene covers under half of the shortfall, and the cause of the remainder is unknown. In this sample the table shows around 62,000 clones, roughly 83% of which occur a single time. The top ten constitute about 1.9% of the sample. Material: peripheral blood, obtained from a patient treated with proton-based radiotherapy. The origin of the receptors is a man aged 55 to 70 with pancreatic cancer.

This chain links TRBV9 with TRBJ2-1; weak D call: TRBD2 (6 bases). Germline V gene sequence: CDR1 SGDLS, CDR2 YYNGEE. The CDR3 contains 14 residues. The germline V and J ends were trimmed by 0 bases and 8 bases, with 12 bases remaining between them. CDR3 residues: CASSVVLGGDEQFF. CDR3 coding DNA: TGTGCCAGCAGCGTAGTTCTAGGAGGGGATGAGCAGTTCTTC.

This chain uses TRBV4-3 with TRBJ2-2; D gene unclear. The V gene lost 1 base and the J gene lost 4 bases, with 4 bases spanning the gap. The germline CDR1 and CDR2 sequences are LGHNA and YSLEER. CDR3 length: 13 residues. For the CDR3, the DNA is TGCGCCAGCAGCCAAGTGGGCACCGGGGAGCTGTTTTTT. This encodes CASSQVGTGELFF.

V and J are TRBV19 and TRBJ1-3; possible D gene TRBD1, 5 bases. Germline loops: CDR1 LNHDA, CDR2 SQIVND (reference sequence). This CDR3 has 14 amino acids. Trimming took off 7 bases at V and 2 bases at J, with 12 bases between the two ends. CDR3 in amino acids: CASKTGPAGNTIYF. In nucleotides, the CDR3 is TGTGCCAGTAAAACGGGGCCGGCTGGAAACACCATATATTTT.

V gene TRBV4-3 combines with J gene TRBJ2-1, with D possibly TRBD2 on 5 matching bases. The V gene lost 0 bases and the J gene lost 8 bases, with 11 bases spanning the gap. Germline CDR1 and CDR2: LGHNA and YSLEER. CDR3 length: 14 amino acids. CDR3 sequence reads: CASSQELSGYEQFF. The CDR3 nucleotides read TGCGCCAGCAGCCAAGAACTATCGGGGTATGAGCAGTTCTTC.

The V and J genes are TRBV7-9 and TRBJ2-1, with 8 positions matching TRBD2. V was pared by 6 bases and J by 12 bases, with 10 bases of the junction left unmatched. The V gene's germline CDR1 is SEHNR and CDR2 FQNEAQ (reference sequence). The CDR3 spans 13 residues. Here the CDR3 reads CASRGTSGGAQFF. CDR3 DNA sequence: TGTGCCAGCAGAGGTACTAGCGGAGGGGCGCAGTTCTTC.

The V gene is TRBV7-2, the J gene TRBJ2-7; D assignment may be TRBD1 or TRBD2 (5 bases each). The germline CDR1 and CDR2 sequences are SGHTA and FQGNSA. The CDR3 length is 13 residues. V was pared by 3 bases and J by 3 bases, with 9 bases between. This chain's CDR3 is CASSFRDGYEQYF. CDR3 bases: TGTGCCAGCAGCTTTCGGGACGGCTACGAGCAGTACTTC.

The chain carries TRBV5-6 and TRBJ2-4; weak D call: TRBD1 (6 bases). This CDR3 comprises 17 residues. The germline V gene has CDR1 SGHDT and CDR2 YYEEEE. Between the trimmed V and J ends, which lost 2 bases and 2 bases, there was a span of 17 bases. Here the CDR3 DNA reads TGTGCCAGCAGCTTTCCCCAGGGGCTCGATCCCAAAAACATTCAGTACTTC. Translated, it gives CASSFPQGLDPKNIQYF.

The chain couples TRBV5-1 to TRBJ1-2, with TRBD1 matching over 10 bases. The CDR3 covers 13 residues. Germline V gene lookup returns CDR1 SGHRS and CDR2 YFSETQ. J gave up 8 bases and V 4 bases, and 5 bases lay outside the gene matches. As DNA, the CDR3 is TGCGCCAGCAGCGGGACAGGGGCTTCGGGCTACACCTTC. It codes for CASSGTGASGYTF.

The rearrangement joins TRBV2 to TRBJ1-1; D unresolved. The V end lost 4 bases, the J end lost 0 bases, and 9 bases lay between the germline ends. Germline lookup yields CDR1 SNHLY and CDR2 FYNNEI. The CDR3 has 14 residues. Here the CDR3 reads CASSVLQLNTEAFF. The CDR3 region has the DNA TGTGCCAGCAGTGTACTACAGCTGAACACTGAAGCTTTCTTT.

CDR3 DNA: TGCGCCAGCAGCTCGACGGGACAGGGGGCCTATGGCTACACCTTC. Its translation is CASSSTGQGAYGYTF. This chain uses TRBV5-1 with TRBJ1-2; the match to TRBD1 covers 12 bases. The CDR3 has 15 amino acids. J lost 4 bases, V lost 3 bases, and 4 bases had no gene match. In germline, CDR1 is SGHRS, CDR2 YFSETQ.

In its sample, this clone was seen a few times. V is TRBV9 and J is TRBJ1-3; 11 bases align to TRBD1. This CDR3 is built from 15 residues. CDR1 and CDR2 (germline): SGDLS, YYNGEE. J lost 6 bases, V lost 4 bases, and 6 bases had no gene match. CDR3 residues: CASSPRTGGSNTIYF. The CDR3 DNA is TGTGCCAGCAGCCCCCGGACAGGGGGCTCAAACACCATATATTTT.

This clone was observed a few times. The J gene is TRBJ2-3, the V gene TRBV14, with 10 bases lining up with TRBD2. V lost 5 bases to trimming and J lost 4 bases; unmatched junction nucleotides: 15. Germline assignment: CDR1 SGHDN and CDR2 FVKESK. CDR3 length: 18 residues. The CDR3 region has the DNA TGTGCCAGCAGCAGGGCTAGCGGGAGTATAACGTACGCAGATACGCAGTATTTT. It specifies CASSRASGSITYADTQYF.

The V and J genes are TRBV5-1 and TRBJ2-3; TRBD2 aligns across 9 bases. V was clipped by 8 bases and J by 2 bases; unmatched bases: 12. Germline V gives CDR1 SGHRS, CDR2 YFSETQ. The CDR3 length is 16 residues. The CDR3, as DNA: TGCGCCAGTCATTTGGTTCCTAGCGGGGACACAGATACGCAGTATTTT. Protein: CASHLVPSGDTDTQYF. Full variable domain (outside the CDR3, taken from reference TRBV5-1 and TRBJ2-3): KAGVTQTPRYLIKTRGQQVTLSCSPISGHRSVSWYQQTPGQGLQFLFEYFSETQRNKGNFPGRFSGRQFSNSRSEMNVSTLELGDSALYLCASHLVPSGDTDTQYFGPGTRLTVL.

Concerning this clone itself: No conserved phenylalanine or tryptophan is present at the end of the CDR3, so a read error is the likely explanation. The DNA is omitted, as the CDR3 cannot be located on it reliably, and the CDR3 follows TCRdb's listing. V usage is TRBV6-1 and J usage is TRBJ2-7; no check of the table's D call, TRBD1, against the DNA was made. The CDR3 is 12 amino acids long, termini counted. CDR1 is MNHNS and CDR2 is SASEGT in the germline V gene. CDR3: CASSESPPRTGT.

The chain uses TRBV27 and TRBJ1-5; D gene unclear. V was clipped by 5 bases and J by 0 bases, with 8 bases between them. Germline V gives CDR1 MNHEY, CDR2 SMNVEV (reference sequence). This CDR3 has 14 amino acids. For the CDR3, the DNA is TGTGCCAGCAGTCCAAGGTCTAGCAATCAGCCCCAGCATTTT. Residues: CASSPRSSNQPQHF.

This clone has a single count. This chain links TRBV7-2 with TRBJ2-1, with D perhaps matching TRBD2 (6 bases). Germline CDR1 reads SGHTA; CDR2 reads FQGNSA. V was pared by 3 bases and J by 8 bases, with 8 bases between. The CDR3 length is 12 residues. CDR3 sequence: CASSLTRDEQFF. In DNA form, the CDR3 reads TGTGCCAGCAGCTTGACTAGGGATGAGCAGTTCTTC.

The chain recombines TRBV28 with TRBJ2-7, with TRBD2 identical over 9 bases. This CDR3 region has 14 residues. The J segment lost 5 bases and the V segment lost 8 bases, leaving 10 bases of the junction unmatched. Looked up from germline, CDR1 is MDHEN and CDR2 is SYDVKM. CDR3 sequence reads: CASYSGSLGNEQYF. As DNA, the CDR3 is TGTGCCAGCTATAGCGGGAGCCTCGGGAACGAGCAGTACTTC.

The chain recombines TRBV29-1 with TRBJ2-1, with D possibly TRBD1 on 5 matching bases. V was shortened by 6 bases and J by 8 bases, with 20 bases between the two germline ends. Germline-derived CDR1 and CDR2 are SQVTM and ANQGSEA. CDR3 length: 14 amino acids. CDR3 loop: CSVRRDMTADEQFF. The CDR3 DNA sequence: TGCAGCGTGCGCAGGGATATGACGGCCGATGAGCAGTTCTTC.

The chain carries TRBV27 and TRBJ2-1, with TRBD2 matching over 12 bases. The CDR3 is 16 amino acids. V was clipped by 8 bases and J by 3 bases; unmatched bases: 8. CDR1 MNHEY and CDR2 SMNVEV come from the germline V gene (reference sequence). The CDR3 loop reads CASGGLAGRRYNEQFF. The CDR3 bases are TGTGCCAGCGGTGGACTAGCGGGACGCCGCTACAATGAGCAGTTCTTC.

The rearrangement uses TRBV2 and TRBJ2-1; D is undetermined. Per germline, CDR1 SNHLY and CDR2 FYNNEI. V lost 9 bases and J lost 0, with 9 bases in between. This CDR3 is 13 amino acids long. The DNA for the CDR3 is TGTGCCAGTCTAGGGTTCTCCTACAATGAGCAGTTCTTC. As protein: CASLGFSYNEQFF.

This clone was picked up one time. The chain combines TRBV7-2 with TRBJ2-6; D is perhaps TRBD1 (7 bases). The CDR3 extends over 15 amino acids. V was cut by 9 bases and J by 2 bases, with 14 bases left in between. Germline assignment: CDR1 SGHTA and CDR2 FQGNSA. The CDR3 sequence: CTSTRGVTGANVLTF. In DNA form, the CDR3 reads TGTACCAGTACCAGGGGGGTAACTGGGGCCAACGTCCTGACTTTC.

The genes are TRBV5-1 and TRBJ2-2; maybe TRBD1 (6 bases). CDR1 is SGHRS and CDR2 is YFSETQ in the germline V gene. V was cut by 0 bases and J by 6 bases, with 6 bases left in between. This CDR3 region has 13 residues. The CDR3 nucleotides are TGCGCCAGCAGCTTGGAGGGGGCCGGGGAGCTGTTTTTT. It yields the protein CASSLEGAGELFF.

The genes are TRBV20-1 and TRBJ2-7, with 7 positions matching TRBD2. Germline-derived CDR1 and CDR2 are DFQATT and SNEGSKA (reference sequence). Trimming took 6 bases from V and 4 from J; bases not matched to a gene: 3. The CDR3 totals 11 residues. CDR3 bases: TGCAGTGCGCGGGAGAGGTACGAGCAGTACTTC. Its protein is CSARERYEQYF.

The genes are TRBV19 and TRBJ1-5; the D gene is possibly TRBD1 (6 bases). The germline gives CDR1 LNHDA, CDR2 SQIVND (reference sequence). CDR3 length equals 15 residues. Trimming shortened V by 7 bases and J by 0 bases, and 13 bases separated the two germline ends. CDR3 nucleotides: TGTGCCAGTACCACGACAGGCAATAGCAATCAGCCCCAGCATTTT. Encoded protein: CASTTTGNSNQPQHF.

J is TRBJ2-4 and V is TRBV28; 7 positions match TRBD1. V lost 4 bases to trimming and J lost 5 bases; unmatched junction nucleotides: 5. Germline V gene data show CDR1 as MDHEN and CDR2 as SYDVKM. CDR3 length: 14 residues. The CDR3 here is CASSSPGQQNIQYF. The CDR3 nucleotides are TGTGCCAGCAGTTCCCCGGGACAGCAAAACATTCAGTACTTC.

The V call is TRBV4-1, the J call TRBJ2-3; D unresolved. CDR1 MGHRA and CDR2 YSYEKL come from the germline V gene. Trimming pared 0 bases from V and 4 bases from J, leaving 14 bases between. CDR3 size: 16 residues. The CDR3 reads CASSQEGGVVSDTQYF. The CDR3 nucleotides are TGCGCCAGCAGCCAAGAAGGCGGAGTGGTTTCAGATACGCAGTATTTT.

V and J are TRBV6-6 and TRBJ2-7; D perhaps matches TRBD2 (6 bases). The germline CDR1 and CDR2 sequences are MNHNY and SVGAGI (reference sequence). The V end lost 5 bases, the J end lost 3 bases, and 17 bases lay between the germline ends. The CDR3 extends over 15 amino acids. The DNA of the CDR3 is TGTGCCAGCAGTCCGTTGGAGGGCCTTGGCTACGAGCAGTACTTC. Translating gives CASSPLEGLGYEQYF.